This TCR beta chain originates from a study of human T cells and chemical hapten exposure. TCRdb recomputed calls from the RACE reads with MiXCR, one row per CDR3 protein. The table includes about 120,000 distinct CDR3 sequences, around 15% detected once. The V end lost 6 bases, the J end lost 0 bases, and 12 bases lay between the germline ends. This CDR3 is 14 amino acids long. Germline V gene sequence: CDR1 SGHAT, CDR2 FQNNGV. The time point: patch test 1, 2 weeks after DPC sensitization. Noted treatment: therapeutic diphenylcyclopropenone sensitization with weekly scalp DPC. The donor pool consisted of alopecia patients aged 18 to 70 years, considered suitable for DPC. This clonotype was seen once.

The source of this sequence is a man aged 18 to 29 with alopecia areata. Some clones in this sample may be carry-over from other donors' samples. The chain combines TRBV11-2 with TRBJ2-7, with D hard to call. The sample in question was whole blood, obtained in connection with sensitization to the hapten diphenylcyclopropenone (DPC). CDR3 DNA: TGTGCCAGCAGGTACCCCGGGTGCTCCTACGAGCAGTACTTC. The encoded protein is CASRYPGCSYEQYF.